This paragraph covers one T cell receptor (beta chain) sequence. The data were taken from a study of identical twins. TCRdb reprocessed the 5' RACE reads with MiXCR, giving one entry per CDR3 protein. The sample records just over 450,000 distinct CDR3 sequences, 13% to 15% being singletons. J gave up 4 bases and V 3 bases, and 3 bases lay outside the gene matches. CDR3 size: 14 residues. Per germline, CDR1 ENHRY and CDR2 SYGVKD. Donors uniformly comprised healthy Caucasians. A further study also used this sample, focusing on yellow fever vaccine responses in identical twins.

The rearrangement links TRBV10-3 to TRBJ1-1; 9 bases fit TRBD1. Sequenced material: CD4+ T cells sorted from blood. The TCR sequence derives from a woman aged 18-30 years in good health. The CDR3 DNA follows: TGTGCCATCAGTGACACAGGGGGCCGCACTGAAGCTTTCTTT. Amino acid sequence: CAISDTGGRTEAFF.